This T cell receptor beta chain was retrieved from a study of T cell responses to AZD1222 COVID-19 vaccine. CDR1 and CDR2 from the germline V gene are LNHDA and SQIVND (reference sequence). With V trimmed by 3 bases and J by 4 bases, 7 bases remained unmatched. There are 16 residues in the CDR3. The assay was immunoSEQ multiplex PCR, and TCRdb's table has in-frame clones only and misses some. The top ten hold 6.9% of the sample, which has tens of thousands of clones, about nine tenths seen once. This specimen consisted of peripheral blood, obtained 28 days after the second AZD1222 dose. The TCR was taken from an adult who received the AZD1222 COVID-19 vaccine. The chain combines TRBV19 with TRBJ1-1, with TRBD1 matching over 11 bases. The CDR3 region is CASSMGQGVRGTEAFF. The CDR3 bases are TGTGCCAGTAGTATGGGACAGGGGGTCCGAGGCACTGAAGCTTTCTTT.